This TCR beta chain was identified during a study of T-cell memory formation after mild COVID-19. Employing constant-segment primers, 5'RACE generated TCR alpha and TCR beta cDNA libraries bearing sample barcodes and UMIs. Via MiXCR, TCRdb re-called the 5' RACE reads, giving one row per CDR3 protein. This sample has 400,000 to 550,000 distinct CDR3 sequences, with more than 20% found just once. The V segment lost 4 bases and the J segment 3 bases; nucleotides outside the gene matches: 6. The CDR3 covers 15 residues. The V gene's germline CDR1 is MGHRA and CDR2 YSYEKL. This clonotype has more than one count but fewer than ten. Its target is not known. Study-level results: Largely, contracting CD4+ clones fell within CM and EM, and contracting CD8+ clones within EMRA. Memory sampled before infection contained some responding clones, suggesting cross-reactive memory joined. Clones that shrank (day 15 to 85) were balanced CD4/CD8, whereas later expanders leaned CD4+.

The rearrangement links TRBV4-1 to TRBJ2-1, with 7 bases aligning to TRBD2. This clonotype was sampled from an adult woman who had mild COVID-19 (a few samples of this study predate the infection). Cell type and time point are not known. The sample was PBMCs or a T cell subset sorted from them (not recorded which). CDR3 region: CASSPLTGGYNEQFF. The CDR3 DNA reads as TGCGCCAGCAGCCCCTTGACGGGGGGCTACAATGAGCAGTTCTTC.